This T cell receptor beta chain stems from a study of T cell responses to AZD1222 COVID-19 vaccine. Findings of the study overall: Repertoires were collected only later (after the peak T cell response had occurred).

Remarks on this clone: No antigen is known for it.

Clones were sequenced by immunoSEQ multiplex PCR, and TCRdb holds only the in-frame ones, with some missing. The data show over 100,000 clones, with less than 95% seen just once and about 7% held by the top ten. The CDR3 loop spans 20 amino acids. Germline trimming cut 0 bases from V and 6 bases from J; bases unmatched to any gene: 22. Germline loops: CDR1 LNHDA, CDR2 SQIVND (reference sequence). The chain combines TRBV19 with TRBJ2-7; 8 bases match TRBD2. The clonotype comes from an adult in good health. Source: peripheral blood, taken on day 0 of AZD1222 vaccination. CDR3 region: CASSIDAPDLIAGRGSEQYF. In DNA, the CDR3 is TGTGCCAGTAGTATAGATGCCCCCGATCTCATAGCGGGGAGAGGATCCGAGCAGTACTTC.